What follows is one T cell receptor (beta chain) and its context. No antigen is known for it. The test was conducted at deep level. About 30,000 T cell genomes (approximately 210 ng DNA) went into each sorted-subset replicate. Per the original methods: For the immunoSEQ data, sequences were junction-only without quality scores, so filtering differed. TCRdb's table, derived via immunoSEQ multiplex PCR, lists solely in-frame clones and lacks some. The V and J calls and clone size come from that table; D and trimming were worked out from the DNA. The sample shows more than 550,000 clones, approximately 90% of them seen only once. Naive CD8 cells lacked CD45RO and underwent positive selection for CCR7, leaving out terminally differentiated effector memory CD45RA+ cells. The data belong to a study of shared clonotypes between healthy human individuals. Study-level results: Blood alone was sampled, and tissue repertoires likely differ.

The CDR3 loop spans 13 amino acids. Germline lookup yields CDR1 MDHEN and CDR2 SYDVKM. V was shortened by 6 bases and J by 3 bases, with 12 bases between the two germline ends. The chain links TRBV28 to TRBJ2-7, with D tentatively TRBD2 (5 bases). This receptor was obtained from a man aged 25 to 45 in good health. Sequencing input: naive CD8+ T cells sorted from blood. CDR3 sequence (DNA): TGTGCCAGCAGCAACGGGAAGAGCTACGAGCAGTACTTC. Residues: CASSNGKSYEQYF.